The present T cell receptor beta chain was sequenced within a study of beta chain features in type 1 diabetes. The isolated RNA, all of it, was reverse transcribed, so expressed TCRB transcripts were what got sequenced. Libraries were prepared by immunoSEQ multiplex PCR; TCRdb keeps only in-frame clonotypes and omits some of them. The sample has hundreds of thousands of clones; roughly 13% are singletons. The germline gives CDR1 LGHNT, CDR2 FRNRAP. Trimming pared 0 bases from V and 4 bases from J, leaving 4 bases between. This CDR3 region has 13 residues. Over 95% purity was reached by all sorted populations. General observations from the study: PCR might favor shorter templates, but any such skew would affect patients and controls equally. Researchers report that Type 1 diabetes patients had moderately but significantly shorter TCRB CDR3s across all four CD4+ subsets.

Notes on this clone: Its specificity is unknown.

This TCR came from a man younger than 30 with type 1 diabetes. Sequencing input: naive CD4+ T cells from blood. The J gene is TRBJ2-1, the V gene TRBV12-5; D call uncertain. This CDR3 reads CASGLVQYNEQFF. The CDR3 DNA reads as TGTGCTAGTGGTTTGGTACAGTACAATGAGCAGTTCTTC.